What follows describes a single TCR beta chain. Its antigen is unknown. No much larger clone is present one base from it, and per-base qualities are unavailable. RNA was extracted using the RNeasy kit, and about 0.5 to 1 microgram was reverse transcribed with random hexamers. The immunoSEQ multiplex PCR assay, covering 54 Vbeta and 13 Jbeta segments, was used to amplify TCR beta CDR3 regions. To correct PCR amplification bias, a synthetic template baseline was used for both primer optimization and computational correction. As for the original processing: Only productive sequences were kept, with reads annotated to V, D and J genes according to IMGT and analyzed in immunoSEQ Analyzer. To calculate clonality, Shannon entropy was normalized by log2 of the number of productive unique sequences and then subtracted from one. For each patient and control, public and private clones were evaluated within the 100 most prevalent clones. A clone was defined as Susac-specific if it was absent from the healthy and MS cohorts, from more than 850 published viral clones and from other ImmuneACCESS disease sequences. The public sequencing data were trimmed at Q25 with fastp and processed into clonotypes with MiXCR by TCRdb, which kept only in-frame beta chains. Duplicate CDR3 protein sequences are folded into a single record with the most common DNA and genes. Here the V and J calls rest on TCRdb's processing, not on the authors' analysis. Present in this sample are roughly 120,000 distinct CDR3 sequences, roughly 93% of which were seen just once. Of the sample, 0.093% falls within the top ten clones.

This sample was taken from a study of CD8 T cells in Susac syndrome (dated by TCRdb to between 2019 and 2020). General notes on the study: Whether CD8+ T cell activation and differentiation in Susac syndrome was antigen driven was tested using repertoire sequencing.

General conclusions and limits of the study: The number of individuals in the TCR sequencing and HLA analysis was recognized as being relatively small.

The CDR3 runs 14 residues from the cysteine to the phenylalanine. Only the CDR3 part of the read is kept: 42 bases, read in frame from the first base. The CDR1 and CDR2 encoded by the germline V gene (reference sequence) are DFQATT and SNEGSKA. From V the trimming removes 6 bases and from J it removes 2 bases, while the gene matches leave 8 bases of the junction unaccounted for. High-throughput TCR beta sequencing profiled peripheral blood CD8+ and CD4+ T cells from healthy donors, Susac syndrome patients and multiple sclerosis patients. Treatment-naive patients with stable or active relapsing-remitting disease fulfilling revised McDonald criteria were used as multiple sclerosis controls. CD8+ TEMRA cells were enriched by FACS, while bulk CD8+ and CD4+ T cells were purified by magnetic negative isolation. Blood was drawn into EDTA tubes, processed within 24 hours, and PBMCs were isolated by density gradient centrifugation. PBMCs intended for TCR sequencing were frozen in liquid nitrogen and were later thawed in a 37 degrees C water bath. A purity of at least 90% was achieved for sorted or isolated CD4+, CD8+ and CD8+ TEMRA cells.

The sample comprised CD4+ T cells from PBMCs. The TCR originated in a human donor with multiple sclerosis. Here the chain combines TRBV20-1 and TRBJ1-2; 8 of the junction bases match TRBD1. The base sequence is TGCAGTGCCGACGCGGGACAGGTCAACTATGGCTACACCTTC. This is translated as CSADAGQVNYGYTF.